Listed here are 12 T cell receptor beta chains from one sample, sequenced in a study of T cell changes during pregnancy in multiple sclerosis. Clones were read by immunoSEQ multiplex PCR, and TCRdb kept only the in-frame ones, dropping some. The sample shows tens of thousands of clones, 93% of them seen only once. Sequences were derived from peripheral blood, sampled in the second trimester of pregnancy. The receptor source for this set is a female donor with multiple sclerosis, enrolled in a pregnancy study.

The chain is built from TRBV9 and TRBJ1-2; the D gene is possibly TRBD1 (5 bases). Deletions cut 3 bases from V and 8 bases from J, with 14 bases between. CDR3 size: 13 residues. Germline CDR1 SGDLS, CDR2 YYNGEE. CDR3 sequence: CASSEGTLDGYTF. The CDR3 bases are TGTGCCAGCAGCGAGGGGACTCTCGACGGCTACACCTTC.

This clone has just one count. The rearrangement links TRBV27 to TRBJ1-3, with D unresolved. Germline V gene data show CDR1 as MNHEY and CDR2 as SMNVEV (reference sequence). Trimming took 2 bases from V and 0 from J, leaving 5 bases between them. The CDR3 has 14 residues. The CDR3, as DNA: TGTGCCAGCAGTTTACGCAGCTCTGGAAACACCATATATTTT. It translates to CASSLRSSGNTIYF.

The V and J genes are TRBV5-1 and TRBJ2-1; 9 positions match TRBD2. CDR1 and CDR2 from the germline V gene are SGHRS and YFSETQ. With 4 bases clipped from V and 8 bases from J, the junction kept 13 bases outside the gene matches. This CDR3 contains 16 residues. This CDR3 reads CASSLNAGGLTDEQFF. The CDR3 nucleotides read TGCGCCAGCAGCCTGAATGCGGGGGGGCTCACAGATGAGCAGTTCTTC.

The V gene is TRBV10-3, the J gene TRBJ1-1; the match to TRBD1 covers 10 bases. Unmatched junction bases numbered 4, after V lost 2 bases and J lost 4 bases. CDR3 size: 15 residues. Germline V gene data show CDR1 as ENHRY and CDR2 as SYGVKD. CDR3 in amino acids: CAISEGTGVSTEAFF. CDR3 nucleotide sequence: TGTGCCATCAGTGAGGGGACAGGGGTTTCCACTGAAGCTTTCTTT.

This sequence joins TRBV25-1 and TRBJ2-7, with 10 positions matching TRBD2. Germline V CDR1 and CDR2: MGHDK, SYGVNS. The V and J ends lost 2 bases and 2 bases, in that order; junction bases with no gene match: 6. The CDR3 runs to 16 residues. CDR3 bases: TGTGCCAGCAGTGAAACCCTAGCGGGGGTAACCTACGAGCAGTACTTC. It codes for CASSETLAGVTYEQYF.

The J gene is TRBJ1-4, the V gene TRBV7-9; D possibly corresponds to TRBD1 (6 bases). The CDR3 runs 15 residues. With 4 bases removed from V and 4 bases from J, the gap between germline ends came to 13 bases. The germline CDR1 and CDR2 sequences are SEHNR and FQNEAQ (reference sequence). This chain's CDR3 is CASSSRTVRNEKLFF. CDR3 bases: TGTGCCAGCAGCTCTAGGACAGTGCGTAATGAAAAACTGTTTTTT.

DNA for the CDR3: TGTGCCTGGAGTCCCGGGGGTGGGGTCCCAGATACGCAGTATTTT. This gives the protein CAWSPGGGVPDTQYF. The V and J genes are TRBV30 and TRBJ2-3; D is possibly TRBD2 (6 bases). V shed 2 bases and J shed 4 bases, with 16 bases lying between them. This CDR3 spans 15 amino acids. CDR1 is GTSNPN, CDR2 SVGIG, per germline (reference sequence).

This chain uses TRBV6-5 with TRBJ2-1; D uncertain. In germline, CDR1 is MNHEY, CDR2 SVGAGI. The CDR3 is 14 residues long. Trimming stripped 4 bases from V and 7 bases from J, with 14 bases between. CDR3 amino acids: CASSFARVVNEQFF. In DNA, the CDR3 is TGTGCCAGCAGTTTTGCCCGGGTTGTTAATGAGCAGTTCTTC.

The J gene is TRBJ2-2, the V gene TRBV5-1; 8 nucleotides agree with TRBD1. Germline V gene lookup returns CDR1 SGHRS and CDR2 YFSETQ. This CDR3 region has 15 residues. V lost 7 bases and J lost 5; bases outside the gene matches: 10. The CDR3 DNA reads as TGCGCCAGCTCCGGGACAGGACGAGGGACCGGGGAGCTGTTTTTT. This translates into CASSGTGRGTGELFF.

The chain joins TRBV4-2 to TRBJ1-5; D is undetermined. CDR1 LGHNA and CDR2 YNFKEQ come from the germline V gene. The CDR3 extends over 15 amino acids. Trimming left V 0 bases short and J 0 bases short, with 6 bases between. Here the CDR3 reads CASSQEEYSNQPQHF. The CDR3 DNA sequence: TGTGCCAGCAGCCAAGAAGAGTATAGCAATCAGCCCCAGCATTTT.

CDR3 protein: CASSLGGGALNEQFF. In DNA form, the CDR3 reads TGTGCCAGCAGTTTAGGAGGGGGGGCCCTAAATGAGCAGTTCTTC. V is TRBV27 and J is TRBJ2-1; maybe TRBD2 (7 bases). Trimming cost V 2 bases and J 7 bases, with 15 bases left between them. The CDR3 runs to 15 residues. Germline CDR1 is MNHEY and CDR2 is SMNVEV (reference sequence).

V and J are TRBV6-6 and TRBJ1-2; 9 bases match TRBD1. This CDR3 has 15 residues. Germline V lookup: CDR1 MNHNY, CDR2 SVGAGI (reference sequence). Trimming removed 3 bases from V and 6 bases from J; junction bases left unmatched: 8. The CDR3 loop reads CASSYVGTGSNGYTF. Here the CDR3 DNA reads TGTGCCAGCAGTTATGTCGGGACAGGGTCCAATGGCTACACCTTC.